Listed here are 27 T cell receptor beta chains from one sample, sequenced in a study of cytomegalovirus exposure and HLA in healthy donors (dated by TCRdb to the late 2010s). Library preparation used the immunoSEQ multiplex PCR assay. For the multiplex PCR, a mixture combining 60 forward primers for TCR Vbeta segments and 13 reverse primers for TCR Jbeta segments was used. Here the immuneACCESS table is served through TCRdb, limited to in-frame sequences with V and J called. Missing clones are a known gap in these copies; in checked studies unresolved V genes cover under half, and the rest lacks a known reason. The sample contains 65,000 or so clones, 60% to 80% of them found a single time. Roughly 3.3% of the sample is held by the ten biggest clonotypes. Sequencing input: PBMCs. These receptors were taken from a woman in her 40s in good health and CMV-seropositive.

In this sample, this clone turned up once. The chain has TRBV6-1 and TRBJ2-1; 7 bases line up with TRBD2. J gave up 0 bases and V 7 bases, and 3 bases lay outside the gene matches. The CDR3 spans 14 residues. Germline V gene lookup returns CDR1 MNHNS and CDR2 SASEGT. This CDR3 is CASMRGTSYNEQFF. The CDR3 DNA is TGTGCCAGCATGCGGGGGACCTCCTACAATGAGCAGTTCTTC.

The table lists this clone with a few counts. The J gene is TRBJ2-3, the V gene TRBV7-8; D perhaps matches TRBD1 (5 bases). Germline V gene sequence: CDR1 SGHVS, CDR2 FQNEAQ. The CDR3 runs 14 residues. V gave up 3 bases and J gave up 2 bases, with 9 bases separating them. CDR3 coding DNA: TGTGCCAGCAGCTTGTCCAGGGTCACAGATACGCAGTATTTT. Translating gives CASSLSRVTDTQYF.

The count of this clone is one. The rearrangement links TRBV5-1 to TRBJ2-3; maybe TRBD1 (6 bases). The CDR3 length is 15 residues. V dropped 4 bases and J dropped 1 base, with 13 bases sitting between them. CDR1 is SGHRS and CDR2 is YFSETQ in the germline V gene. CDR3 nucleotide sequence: TGCGCCAGCAGCATCAGGGGTGGCGGCACAGATACGCAGTATTTT. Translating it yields CASSIRGGGTDTQYF. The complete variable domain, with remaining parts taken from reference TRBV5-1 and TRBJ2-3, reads KAGVTQTPRYLIKTRGQQVTLSCSPISGHRSVSWYQQTPGQGLQFLFEYFSETQRNKGNFPGRFSGRQFSNSRSEMNVSTLELGDSALYLCASSIRGGGTDTQYFGPGTRLTVL.

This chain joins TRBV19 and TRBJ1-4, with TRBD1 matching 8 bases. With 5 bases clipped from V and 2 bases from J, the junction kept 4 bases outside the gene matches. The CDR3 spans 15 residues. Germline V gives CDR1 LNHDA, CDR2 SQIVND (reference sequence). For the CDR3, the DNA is TGTGCCAGTAGTGACAGGGGACGGACTAATGAAAAACTGTTTTTT. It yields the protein CASSDRGRTNEKLFF.

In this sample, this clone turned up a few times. The CDR3 loop reads CASNRQGLGYGYTF. The CDR3 DNA reads as TGTGCCAGTAACAGACAGGGCCTCGGCTATGGCTACACCTTC. This rearrangement joins TRBV19 to TRBJ1-2; 7 nucleotides agree with TRBD1. V lost 7 bases and J lost 4; bases outside the gene matches: 9. CDR1 and CDR2 (germline): LNHDA, SQIVND (reference sequence). The CDR3 runs 14 residues.

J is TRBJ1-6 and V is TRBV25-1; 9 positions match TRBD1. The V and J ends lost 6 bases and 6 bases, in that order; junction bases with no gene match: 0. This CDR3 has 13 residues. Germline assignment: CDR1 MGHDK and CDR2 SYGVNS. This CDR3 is CASRQGANSPLHF. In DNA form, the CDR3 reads TGTGCCAGCAGACAGGGGGCTAATTCACCCCTCCACTTT.

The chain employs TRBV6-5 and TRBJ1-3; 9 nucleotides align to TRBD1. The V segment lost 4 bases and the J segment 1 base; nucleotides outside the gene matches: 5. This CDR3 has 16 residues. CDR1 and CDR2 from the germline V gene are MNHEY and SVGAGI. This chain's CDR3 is CASSSGTGTSGNTIYF. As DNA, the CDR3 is TGTGCCAGCAGTTCCGGGACAGGGACATCTGGAAACACCATATATTTT.

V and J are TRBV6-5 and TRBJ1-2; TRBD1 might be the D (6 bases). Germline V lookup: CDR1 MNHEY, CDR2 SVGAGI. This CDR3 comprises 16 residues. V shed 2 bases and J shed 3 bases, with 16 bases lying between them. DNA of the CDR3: TGTGCCAGCAGTTACGAGACCCCAGGGGTGGACTATGGCTACACCTTC. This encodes CASSYETPGVDYGYTF.

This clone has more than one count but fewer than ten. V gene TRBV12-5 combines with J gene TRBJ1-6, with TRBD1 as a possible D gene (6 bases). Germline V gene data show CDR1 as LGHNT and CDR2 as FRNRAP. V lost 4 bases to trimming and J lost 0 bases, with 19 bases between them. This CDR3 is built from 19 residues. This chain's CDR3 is CASGSPRQAPSSYNSPLHF. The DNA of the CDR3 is TGTGCTAGTGGTTCACCCCGACAGGCCCCGAGCTCCTATAATTCACCCCTCCACTTT.

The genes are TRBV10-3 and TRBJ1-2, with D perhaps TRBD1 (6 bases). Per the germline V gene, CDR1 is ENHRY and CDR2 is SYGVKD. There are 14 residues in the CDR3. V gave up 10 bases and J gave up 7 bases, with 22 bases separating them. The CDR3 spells CANHDGGASVGYTF. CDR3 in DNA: TGTGCCAATCACGATGGGGGCGCATCAGTTGGCTACACCTTC.

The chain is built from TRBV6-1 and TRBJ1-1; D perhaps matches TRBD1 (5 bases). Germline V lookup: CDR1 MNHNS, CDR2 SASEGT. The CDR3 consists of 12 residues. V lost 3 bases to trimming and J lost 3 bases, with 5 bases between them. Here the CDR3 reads CASSDRDTEAFF. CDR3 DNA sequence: TGTGCCAGCAGTGACAGGGACACTGAAGCTTTCTTT.

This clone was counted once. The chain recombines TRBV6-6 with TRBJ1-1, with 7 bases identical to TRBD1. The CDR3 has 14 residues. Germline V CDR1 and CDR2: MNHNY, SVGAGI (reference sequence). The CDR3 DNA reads TGTGCAACGAAAAGGGACAGCACGAACACTGAAGCTTTCTTT. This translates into CATKRDSTNTEAFF.

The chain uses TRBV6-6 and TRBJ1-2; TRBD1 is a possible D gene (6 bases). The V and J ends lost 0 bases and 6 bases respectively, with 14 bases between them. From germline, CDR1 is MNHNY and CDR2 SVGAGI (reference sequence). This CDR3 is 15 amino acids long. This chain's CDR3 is CASSYSSRQVNGYTF. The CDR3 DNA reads TGTGCCAGCAGTTACTCATCGAGACAGGTGAATGGCTACACCTTC.

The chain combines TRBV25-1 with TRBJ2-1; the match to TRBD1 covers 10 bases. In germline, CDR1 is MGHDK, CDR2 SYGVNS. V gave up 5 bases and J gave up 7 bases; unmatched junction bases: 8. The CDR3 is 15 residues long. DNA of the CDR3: TGTGCCAGCAGTCTTCCGGGACAGGGGCAGAATGAGCAGTTCTTC. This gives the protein CASSLPGQGQNEQFF.

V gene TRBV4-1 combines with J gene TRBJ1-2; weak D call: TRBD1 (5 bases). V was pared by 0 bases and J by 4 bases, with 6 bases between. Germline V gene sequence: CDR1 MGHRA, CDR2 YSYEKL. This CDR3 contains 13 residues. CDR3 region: CASSQERGYGYTF. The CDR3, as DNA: TGCGCCAGCAGCCAAGAAAGGGGCTATGGCTACACCTTC.

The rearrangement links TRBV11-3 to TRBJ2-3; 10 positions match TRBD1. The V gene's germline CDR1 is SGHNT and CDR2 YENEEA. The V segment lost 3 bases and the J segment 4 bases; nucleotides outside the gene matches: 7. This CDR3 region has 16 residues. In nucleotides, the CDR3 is TGTGCCAGCAGCTTCGGACAGGGGGGAAGGGCAGATACGCAGTATTTT. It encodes CASSFGQGGRADTQYF.

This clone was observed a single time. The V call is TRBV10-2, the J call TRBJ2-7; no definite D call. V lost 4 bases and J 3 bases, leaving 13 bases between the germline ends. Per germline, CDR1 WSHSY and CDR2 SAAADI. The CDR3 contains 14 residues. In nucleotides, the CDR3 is TGCGCCAGCAGTGTACAGCCCCAATACTACGAGCAGTACTTC. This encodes CASSVQPQYYEQYF.

The CDR3 coding sequence is TGTGCCTGGAGTGCAGAACGACAGGGGGTTCAGACCTACTATGGCTACACCTTC. Translated, it gives CAWSAERQGVQTYYGYTF. The chain has TRBV30 and TRBJ1-2, with 9 bases aligning to TRBD1. CDR3 length: 18 residues. V lost 1 base and J lost 3; bases outside the gene matches: 15. Per germline, CDR1 GTSNPN and CDR2 SVGIG (reference sequence).

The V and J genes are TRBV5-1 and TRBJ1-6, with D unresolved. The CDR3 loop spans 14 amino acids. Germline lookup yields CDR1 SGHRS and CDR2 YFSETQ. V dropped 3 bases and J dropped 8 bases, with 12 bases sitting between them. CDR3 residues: CASSSSGGYSPLHF. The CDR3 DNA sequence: TGCGCCAGCAGCTCTAGCGGAGGTTATTCACCCCTCCACTTT.

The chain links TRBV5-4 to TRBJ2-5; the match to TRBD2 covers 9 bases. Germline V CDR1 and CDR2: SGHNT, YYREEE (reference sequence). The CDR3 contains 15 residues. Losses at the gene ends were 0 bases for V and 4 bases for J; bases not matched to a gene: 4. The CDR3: CASSLGTSGRETQYF. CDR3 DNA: TGTGCCAGCAGCTTGGGTACTAGCGGGCGAGAGACCCAGTACTTC.

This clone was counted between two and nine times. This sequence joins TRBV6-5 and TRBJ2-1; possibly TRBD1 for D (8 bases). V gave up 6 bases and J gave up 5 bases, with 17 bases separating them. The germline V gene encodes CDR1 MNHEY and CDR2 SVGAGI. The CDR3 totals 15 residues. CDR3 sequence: CASRLDRGGNNEQFF. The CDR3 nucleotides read TGTGCCAGCAGGCTCGACAGGGGAGGGAACAATGAGCAGTTCTTC.

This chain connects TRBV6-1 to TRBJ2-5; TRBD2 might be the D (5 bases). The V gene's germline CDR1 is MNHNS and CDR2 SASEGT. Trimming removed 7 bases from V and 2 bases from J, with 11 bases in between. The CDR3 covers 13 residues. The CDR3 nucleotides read TGTGCCAGCACCCGGACTCTACAAGAGACCCAGTACTTC. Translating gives CASTRTLQETQYF.

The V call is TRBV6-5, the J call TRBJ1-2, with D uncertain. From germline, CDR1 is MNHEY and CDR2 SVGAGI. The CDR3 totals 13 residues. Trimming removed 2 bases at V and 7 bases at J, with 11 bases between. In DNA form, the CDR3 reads TGTGCCAGCAGTTACGACGGGGTGGCTGGCTACACCTTC. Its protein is CASSYDGVAGYTF.

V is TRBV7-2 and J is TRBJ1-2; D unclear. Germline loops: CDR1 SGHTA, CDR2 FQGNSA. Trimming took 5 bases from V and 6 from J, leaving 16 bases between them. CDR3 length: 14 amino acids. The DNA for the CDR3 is TGTGCCAGCAGCCCACGTAGGCGGCCCCATGGCTACACCTTC. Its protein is CASSPRRRPHGYTF.

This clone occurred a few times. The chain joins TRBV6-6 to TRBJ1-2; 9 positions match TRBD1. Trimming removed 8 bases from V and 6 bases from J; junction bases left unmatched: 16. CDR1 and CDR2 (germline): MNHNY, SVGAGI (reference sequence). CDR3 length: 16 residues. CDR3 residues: CASALKTTGGLDGYTF. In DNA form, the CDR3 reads TGTGCCAGCGCCCTCAAGACCACAGGGGGCTTAGATGGCTACACCTTC.

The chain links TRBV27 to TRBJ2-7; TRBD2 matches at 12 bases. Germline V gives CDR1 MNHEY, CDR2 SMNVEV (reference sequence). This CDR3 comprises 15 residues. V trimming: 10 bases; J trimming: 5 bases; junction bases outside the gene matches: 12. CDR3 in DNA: TGTGCCACCTGGGATTTACTAGCGGGAGGAAACGAGCAGTACTTC. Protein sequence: CATWDLLAGGNEQYF.

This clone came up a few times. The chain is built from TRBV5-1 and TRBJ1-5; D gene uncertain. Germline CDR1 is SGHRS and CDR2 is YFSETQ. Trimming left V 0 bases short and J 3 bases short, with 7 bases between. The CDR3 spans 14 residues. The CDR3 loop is CASSLVPDNQPQHF. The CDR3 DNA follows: TGCGCCAGCAGCTTGGTGCCAGACAATCAGCCCCAGCATTTT.